Here is one T cell receptor beta chain with its context. Only in-frame clones appear in the TCRdb table, and some are missing; sequencing was by immunoSEQ multiplex PCR. This table holds fewer than 350,000 clones, 80% to 90% found once. The CDR3 runs to 16 residues. CDR1 SGHNT and CDR2 YYREEE come from the germline V gene (reference sequence). V was cut by 3 bases and J by 0 bases, with 15 bases left in between. These data originate in a study of blood T cell repertoires in COVID-19. The TCR was taken from a woman aged 25 to 39 with acute COVID-19. Material for sequencing was PBMCs or T cells enriched from blood (not recorded which). The V gene is TRBV5-4, the J gene TRBJ2-5; D might be TRBD1 (6 bases). CDR3 loop: CASSYPGHKYQETQYF. The CDR3 coding sequence is TGTGCCAGCAGCTATCCGGGACACAAGTACCAAGAGACCCAGTACTTC.